These 27 T cell receptor beta chains share one sample of origin, sequenced in a study of shared clonotypes between healthy human individuals. Using immunoSEQ multiplex PCR, the repertoire was profiled, and TCRdb retains in-frame clones only, with some absent. The sample has over a million clones, roughly 96% seen once. Sequenced input: naive CD4+ T cells sorted from blood. As to subset: CD45RA+ positively selected. The receptors come from a man under 40 in good health.

The chain is built from TRBV9 and TRBJ2-5; TRBD2 matches at 11 bases. Germline trimming cut 0 bases from V and 2 bases from J; bases unmatched to any gene: 3. Germline V lookup: CDR1 SGDLS, CDR2 YYNGEE. The CDR3 extends over 16 amino acids. CDR3 sequence reads: CASSVGTSGRQETQYF. Here the CDR3 DNA reads TGTGCCAGCAGCGTAGGGACTAGCGGGCGGCAAGAGACCCAGTACTTC.

The V gene is TRBV7-2, the J gene TRBJ2-5; possible D gene TRBD2, 5 bases. Trimming left V 7 bases short and J 0 bases short, with 18 bases between. Germline CDR1 is SGHTA and CDR2 is FQGNSA. There are 16 residues in the CDR3. The DNA of the CDR3 is TGTGCCAGCAAGCGGCGGAGGATAGGGTACCAAGAGACCCAGTACTTC. Residues: CASKRRRIGYQETQYF.

The chain links TRBV19 to TRBJ1-5, with D uncertain. Germline values: CDR1 LNHDA, CDR2 SQIVND (reference sequence). Trimming left V 8 bases short and J 4 bases short, with 12 bases between. This CDR3 contains 13 residues. CDR3 nucleotide sequence: TGTGCCAGTGCGAGCCCGGGAAATCAGCCCCAGCATTTT. Amino acids: CASASPGNQPQHF.

V gene TRBV5-1 combines with J gene TRBJ2-7; no firm D call. This CDR3 has 14 residues. V dropped 0 bases and J dropped 3 bases, with 10 bases sitting between them. From germline, CDR1 is SGHRS and CDR2 YFSETQ. The DNA for the CDR3 is TGCGCCAGCAGCTTGGTTGGTCAGGACTACGAGCAGTACTTC. Protein: CASSLVGQDYEQYF.

The rearrangement uses TRBV12-5 and TRBJ1-1; 7 nucleotides agree with TRBD1. The CDR3 runs 12 residues. Looked up from germline, CDR1 is LGHNT and CDR2 is FRNRAP. The V gene end was trimmed by 3 bases and the J gene end by 11 bases; junction bases not matched to a gene: 6. CDR3 region: CASGLRTGWAFF. The CDR3 bases are TGTGCTAGTGGTTTAAGGACAGGCTGGGCTTTCTTT.

The J gene is TRBJ1-4, the V gene TRBV29-1, with 7 bases aligning to TRBD1. Germline CDR1 reads SQVTM; CDR2 reads ANQGSEA. Losses at the gene ends were 4 bases for V and 8 bases for J; bases not matched to a gene: 1. The CDR3 totals 11 residues. CDR3 sequence (DNA): TGCAGCGTTGGGACAGGCGAAAAACTGTTTTTT. This codes for CSVGTGEKLFF.

Points on this clone: The same CDR3 is also encoded by other DNA sequences in this sample. The V call is TRBV6-5, the J call TRBJ2-7; TRBD1 agrees at 7 bases. The junction had 8 bases not matched to a gene; V was cut back by 6 bases and J by 3 bases. There are 14 residues in the CDR3. From germline, CDR1 is MNHEY and CDR2 SVGAGI. Here the CDR3 reads CASSPRQGFYEQYF. CDR3 bases: TGTGCCAGCAGCCCTCGACAGGGATTCTACGAGCAGTACTTC.

This chain uses TRBV30 with TRBJ2-6; D not resolved. Germline V gene data show CDR1 as GTSNPN and CDR2 as SVGIG (reference sequence). The CDR3 has 15 residues. With 3 bases removed from V and 4 bases from J, the gap between germline ends came to 13 bases. The CDR3 DNA follows: TGTGCCTGGAGATGGGTGGGAACAGGGGCCAACGTCCTGACTTTC. It is translated as CAWRWVGTGANVLTF.

The CDR3 loop is CASSEYLAGGPNEQFF. The CDR3 nucleotides are TGTGCCAGCAGTGAATATCTAGCGGGAGGGCCCAATGAGCAGTTCTTC. V is TRBV25-1 and J is TRBJ2-1, with TRBD2 matching over 12 bases. V lost 0 bases, J lost 6 bases, and 3 bases stayed unmatched. This CDR3 region has 16 residues. Germline V gene data show CDR1 as MGHDK and CDR2 as SYGVNS. The whole variable domain, remainder taken from reference TRBV25-1 and TRBJ2-1, is EADIYQTPRYLVIGTGKKITLECSQTMGHDKMYWYQQDPGMELHLIHYSYGVNSTEKGDLSSESTVSRIRTEHFPLTLESARPSHTSQYLCASSEYLAGGPNEQFFGPGTRLTVL.

The chain joins TRBV12-5 to TRBJ1-1; 9 nucleotides line up with TRBD1. V was pared by 5 bases and J by 1 base, with 2 bases of the junction left unmatched. The CDR3 spans 14 residues. Germline CDR1 reads LGHNT; CDR2 reads FRNRAP. The CDR3 spells CASGPGQGNTEAFF. The CDR3 bases are TGTGCTAGTGGTCCGGGACAGGGGAACACTGAAGCTTTCTTT.

This chain connects TRBV29-1 to TRBJ2-1; tentatively, D is TRBD1 or TRBD2 (5 bases each). Germline assignment: CDR1 SQVTM and CDR2 ANQGSEA. Between the trimmed V and J ends, which lost 8 bases and 12 bases, there was a span of 23 bases. CDR3 size: 13 residues. The CDR3 region is CSHTGTINEGQFF. CDR3 nucleotides: TGCAGCCATACCGGGACGATCAATGAAGGGCAGTTCTTC.

This sequence joins TRBV7-8 and TRBJ2-7; 9 bases are shared with TRBD2. V shed 5 bases, J shed 2 bases, and the junction held 4 bases outside the gene matches. Germline V gene data show CDR1 as SGHVS and CDR2 as FQNEAQ. This CDR3 region has 14 residues. This CDR3 is CASSPLAGTYEQYF. Written as DNA, the CDR3 is TGTGCCAGCAGCCCGCTAGCGGGGACCTACGAGCAGTACTTC.

The chain uses TRBV28 and TRBJ2-7; tentative D call: TRBD1 (5 bases). CDR1 and CDR2 (germline): MDHEN, SYDVKM. Trimming pared 3 bases from V and 2 bases from J, leaving 14 bases between. The length of the CDR3 is 15 residues. The CDR3 is CASSLKQGLTYEQYF. DNA of the CDR3: TGTGCCAGCAGTTTGAAGCAGGGCCTTACCTACGAGCAGTACTTC.

J is TRBJ1-2 and V is TRBV28; 7 bases line up with TRBD1. Trimming cost V 5 bases and J 4 bases; bases outside gene matches: 1. The CDR3 sequence is 12 residues long. The germline gives CDR1 MDHEN, CDR2 SYDVKM. The CDR3 spells CASSGDSYGYTF. The DNA for the CDR3 is TGTGCCAGCAGTGGGGACAGCTATGGCTACACCTTC.

The chain joins TRBV2 to TRBJ1-5, with 7 nucleotides matching TRBD1. The J segment lost 2 bases and the V segment lost 8 bases, leaving 9 bases of the junction unmatched. Germline assignment: CDR1 SNHLY and CDR2 FYNNEI. The CDR3 consists of 15 residues. The CDR3 nucleotides read TGTGCCAGCCTGAAGAACACAGGGGGCAATCAGCCCCAGCATTTT. This encodes CASLKNTGGNQPQHF.

V is TRBV27 and J is TRBJ1-5; D not resolved. The CDR3 is made up of 16 amino acids. The V end was cut by 6 bases, the J end by 0 bases, with 15 bases between. From germline, CDR1 is MNHEY and CDR2 SMNVEV (reference sequence). The CDR3 DNA sequence: TGTGCCAGCAGACCGAGGGTTTCCGGTAGCAATCAGCCCCAGCATTTT. Protein sequence: CASRPRVSGSNQPQHF.

The J gene is TRBJ1-1, the V gene TRBV5-1, with 8 bases that match TRBD1. From germline, CDR1 is SGHRS and CDR2 YFSETQ. CDR3 length: 15 amino acids. Unmatched junction bases numbered 7, after V lost 3 bases and J lost 3 bases. CDR3 sequence: CASSSGQGWYTEAFF. CDR3 bases: TGCGCCAGCAGCTCTGGACAGGGTTGGTACACTGAAGCTTTCTTT.

The chain has TRBV11-2 and TRBJ2-7; perhaps TRBD2 as D (5 bases). The CDR3 is 13 amino acids. Trimming took 1 base from V and 6 from J, leaving 10 bases between them. Germline-derived CDR1 and CDR2 are SGHAT and FQNNGV. CDR3 DNA: TGTGCCAGCAGCTTAGTAATTGGGAGCGAGCAGTACTTC. Amino acid sequence: CASSLVIGSEQYF. Looking up the rest from reference TRBV11-2 and TRBJ2-7 gives the full variable domain: EAGVAQSPRYKIIEKRQSVAFWCNPISGHATLYWYQQILGQGPKLLIQFQNNGVVDDSQLPKDRFSAERLKGVDSTLKIQPAKLEDSAVYLCASSLVIGSEQYFGPGTRLTVT.

In its sample, this clone was seen once. This rearrangement joins TRBV5-1 to TRBJ2-1; 11 bases line up with TRBD2. The CDR3 contains 17 residues. Germline V lookup: CDR1 SGHRS, CDR2 YFSETQ. V dropped 7 bases and J dropped 3; count of bases not matched to a gene: 12. CDR3 nucleotides: TGCGCCAGCCGACTAGCGGGACTCGCCCGGTTCTACAATGAGCAGTTCTTC. This sequence encodes CASRLAGLARFYNEQFF.

The chain is built from TRBV5-5 and TRBJ2-7, with 7 bases aligning to TRBD1. The CDR3 covers 15 residues. Germline V lookup: CDR1 SGHKS, CDR2 YYEKEE (reference sequence). V lost 4 bases, J lost 3 bases, and 10 bases stayed unmatched. DNA of the CDR3: TGTGCCAGCAGCACCACTGACAGGGTTAACTACGAGCAGTACTTC. Translated, it gives CASSTTDRVNYEQYF.

The rearrangement joins TRBV18 to TRBJ2-7; possibly TRBD2 for D (6 bases). The V gene's germline CDR1 is KGHSH and CDR2 LQKENI. The CDR3 has 14 amino acids. V shed 1 base and J shed 6 bases, with 13 bases lying between them. CDR3: CASSPLGGGGEQYF. The CDR3 region has the DNA TGTGCCAGCTCACCACTGGGGGGAGGCGGCGAGCAGTACTTC. Full variable domain (missing parts from reference TRBV18 and TRBJ2-7): NAGVMQNPRHLVRRRGQEARLRCSPMKGHSHVYWYRQLPEEGLKFMVYLQKENIIDESGMPKERFSAEFPKEGPSILRIQQVVRGDSAAYFCASSPLGGGGEQYFGPGTRLTVT.

The chain has TRBV2 and TRBJ2-1, with 8 bases matching TRBD2. Trimming removed 6 bases from V and 8 bases from J; junction bases left unmatched: 12. The CDR3 has 15 residues. Germline CDR1 reads SNHLY; CDR2 reads FYNNEI. The CDR3 is CASSDGRAETYEQFF. The CDR3 nucleotides read TGTGCCAGCAGCGACGGGAGGGCCGAAACATATGAGCAGTTCTTC.

The rearrangement joins TRBV15 to TRBJ1-1; D unresolved. V was shortened by 2 bases and J by 1 base, with 11 bases between the two germline ends. The CDR3 extends over 15 amino acids. Germline loops: CDR1 LNHNV, CDR2 YYDKDF (reference sequence). In nucleotides, the CDR3 is TGTGCCACCAGCAGACCCGGGCTCCAGAACACTGAAGCTTTCTTT. It translates to CATSRPGLQNTEAFF.

This clone appeared once. The chain uses TRBV5-8 and TRBJ1-1; 7 bases match TRBD1. Trimming cost V 5 bases and J 1 base; bases outside gene matches: 20. The length of the CDR3 is 19 residues. Germline V gene lookup returns CDR1 SGHTS and CDR2 YDEGEE. This CDR3 is CASSYPYRGGGGRNTEAFF. In DNA, the CDR3 is TGTGCCAGCAGTTACCCCTACAGAGGGGGCGGCGGCAGGAACACTGAAGCTTTCTTT.

This sequence joins TRBV5-8 and TRBJ2-6; D is tentatively TRBD1 or TRBD2 (6 bases each). Trimming stripped 2 bases from V and 1 base from J, with 13 bases between. This CDR3 has 17 residues. CDR1 is SGHTS and CDR2 is YDEGEE in the germline V gene. CDR3 residues: CASSFWGAWSGANVLTF. CDR3 DNA: TGTGCCAGCAGCTTTTGGGGGGCCTGGTCTGGGGCCAACGTCCTGACTTTC. Together with reference TRBV5-8 and TRBJ2-6, the CDR3 gives the full variable domain: EAGVTQSPTHLIKTRGQQATLRCSPISGHTSVYWYQQALGLGLQFLLWYDEGEERNRGNFPPRFSGRQFPNYSSELNVNALELEDSALYLCASSFWGAWSGANVLTFGAGSRLTVL.

The genes are TRBV28 and TRBJ2-1; TRBD2 aligns across 9 bases. The CDR3 contains 14 residues. The germline V gene has CDR1 MDHEN and CDR2 SYDVKM. With 9 bases clipped from V and 9 bases from J, the junction kept 12 bases outside the gene matches. CDR3 DNA: TGTGCCAGTACGAGTAGCGGGAGTGGGGGTGAGCAGTTCTTC. This sequence encodes CASTSSGSGGEQFF.

The CDR3 coding sequence is TGTGCCAGCAGGACTAGCGGAGGGGGGACCCAGTACTTC. Amino acids: CASRTSGGGTQYF. The rearrangement joins TRBV2 to TRBJ2-5; 9 bases are a match to TRBD2. This CDR3 has 13 amino acids. The junction had 6 bases not matched to a gene; V was cut back by 6 bases and J by 7 bases. Germline CDR1 SNHLY, CDR2 FYNNEI.